This T cell receptor beta chain is drawn from a study of blood T cells in healthy people across ages. This clonotype turned up a few times. Its cognate antigen is unknown. The CDR3 is made up of 15 amino acids. J lost 3 bases, V lost 0 bases, and 2 bases had no gene match. Per germline, CDR1 MNHEY and CDR2 SMNVEV (reference sequence). Alongside a J-beta primer mix, a sample-barcoded 5' primer served in a second PCR lasting roughly 6 to 11 cycles. TCRdb analysed the 5' RACE reads with MiXCR anew, one entry per CDR3 protein. The repertoire holds some 800,000 distinct CDR3 sequences, with 25% as singletons. Whole-study findings and limits: The study found more naive CD4+ cells and higher diversity in long-lived than aged donors.

A further study also used this sample, focusing on T cells of mothers and their children. This second report adds: M1S, a second-PCR primer, added sample barcodes and 2-4 random nucleotides. Maternal samples each gave over 9 million TCR beta CDR3 reads, and child samples about 3 million each. Biologically related mothers and children overlapped slightly more than unrelated pairs, a non-significant difference.

The origin of this receptor is a boy younger than 18 in good health. The chain joins TRBV27 to TRBJ2-7, with TRBD1 matching 10 bases. The sequenced sample consisted of blood. The CDR3 is CASSLSDRGLYEQYF. As DNA, the CDR3 is TGTGCCAGCAGTTTATCAGACAGGGGGCTCTACGAGCAGTACTTC.